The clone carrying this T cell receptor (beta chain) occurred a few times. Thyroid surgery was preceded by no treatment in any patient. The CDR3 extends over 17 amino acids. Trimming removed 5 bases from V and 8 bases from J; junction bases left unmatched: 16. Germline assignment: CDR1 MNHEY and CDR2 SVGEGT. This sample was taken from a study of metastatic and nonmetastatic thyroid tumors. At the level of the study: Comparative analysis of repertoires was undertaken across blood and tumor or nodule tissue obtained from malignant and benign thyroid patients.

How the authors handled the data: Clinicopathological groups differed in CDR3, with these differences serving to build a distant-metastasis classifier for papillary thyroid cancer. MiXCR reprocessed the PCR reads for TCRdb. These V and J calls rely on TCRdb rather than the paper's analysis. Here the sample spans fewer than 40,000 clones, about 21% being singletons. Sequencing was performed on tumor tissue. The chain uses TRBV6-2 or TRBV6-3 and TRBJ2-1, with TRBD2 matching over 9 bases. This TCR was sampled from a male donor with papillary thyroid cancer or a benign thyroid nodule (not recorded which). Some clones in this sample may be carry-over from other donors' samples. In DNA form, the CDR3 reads TGTGCCAGCAGTCCACAATTTGTAGCGGGAGTATATGATGAGCAGTTCTTC. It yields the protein CASSPQFVAGVYDEQFF.